Listed below are T cell receptor beta chains from one sample, sequenced in a study of blood T cell repertoires in COVID-19. Produced via immunoSEQ multiplex PCR; TCRdb's table is partial and in-frame only. The sample lists about 45,000 clones, about 90% occurring once. Sequencing used peripheral blood. The receptors derive from a human donor in a cohort sampled during active COVID-19. CDR3s include the opening cysteine and the closing phenylalanine or tryptophan. D genes are given only for firm matches. Size is omitted from some rows. Given values are once, few, many or a class for expanded clones.

cdr3_aa: CASREDSFSSTSTDTQYF
cdr3_nt: TGTGCCAGCAGAGAGGACAGTTTTTCTTCCACTAGCACAGATACGCAGTATTTT
v_call: TRBV2
j_call: TRBJ2-3
d_call: .
clone_size: .
cdr3_length: 18

cdr3_aa: CASSAGVGGRTDTQYF
cdr3_nt: TGTGCCAGCAGTGCTGGAGTGGGAGGGCGCACAGATACGCAGTATTTT
v_call: TRBV6-1
j_call: TRBJ2-3
d_call: TRBD2
clone_size: few
cdr3_length: 16

cdr3_aa: CASSLEGSFGYTF
cdr3_nt: TGCGCCAGCAGCTTGGAGGGGTCCTTCGGCTACACCTTC
v_call: TRBV5-1
j_call: TRBJ1-2
d_call: .
clone_size: .
cdr3_length: 13

cdr3_aa: CASSPSGTDLISTDTQYF
cdr3_nt: TGTGCCAGCAGTCCTTCCGGGACAGACCTTATTAGCACAGATACGCAGTATTTT
v_call: TRBV27
j_call: TRBJ2-3
d_call: TRBD1
clone_size: once
cdr3_length: 18

cdr3_aa: CASSTGQGTYGYTF
cdr3_nt: TGTGCCAGCAGTACGGGACAGGGGACCTATGGCTACACCTTC
v_call: TRBV6-5
j_call: TRBJ1-2
d_call: TRBD1
clone_size: .
cdr3_length: 14

cdr3_aa: CASSYLGGYEQYF
cdr3_nt: TGTGCCAGCAGCTACTTGGGGGGTTACGAGCAGTACTTC
v_call: TRBV7-2
j_call: TRBJ2-7
d_call: .
clone_size: .
cdr3_length: 13

cdr3_aa: CAAVGGPNEPQHF
cdr3_nt: TGTGCCGCGGTGGGGGGACCTAACGAGCCCCAGCATTTT
v_call: TRBV10-3
j_call: TRBJ1-5
d_call: .
clone_size: .
cdr3_length: 13

cdr3_aa: CATSPGQGETQYF
cdr3_nt: TGTGCCACCAGTCCCGGACAGGGGGAGACCCAGTACTTC
v_call: TRBV15
j_call: TRBJ2-5
d_call: TRBD1
clone_size: .
cdr3_length: 13

cdr3_aa: CASSSNRQRRLYGYTF
cdr3_nt: TGTGCCAGCAGTTCCAATCGGCAGCGCAGACTCTATGGCTACACCTTC
v_call: TRBV11-2
j_call: TRBJ1-2
d_call: .
clone_size: .
cdr3_length: 16

cdr3_aa: CASSKGQGANGELFF
cdr3_nt: TGTGCCAGCAGCAAAGGACAGGGGGCGAACGGGGAGCTGTTTTTT
v_call: TRBV5-6
j_call: TRBJ2-2
d_call: TRBD1
clone_size: once
cdr3_length: 15

cdr3_aa: CASSQVFSYEQYF
cdr3_nt: TGTGCCAGCAGCCAAGTCTTCTCCTACGAGCAGTACTTC
v_call: TRBV3-1/TRBV3-2
j_call: TRBJ2-7
d_call: .
clone_size: once
cdr3_length: 13

cdr3_aa: CASRDRGISPLHF
cdr3_nt: TGTGCCAGCCGGGACAGGGGTATCTCACCCCTCCACTTT
v_call: TRBV12-3/TRBV12-4
j_call: TRBJ1-6
d_call: TRBD1
clone_size: .
cdr3_length: 13

cdr3_aa: CASSGTGVETQYF
cdr3_nt: TGTGCCAGCAGCGGGACAGGGGTTGAGACCCAGTACTTC
v_call: TRBV11-2
j_call: TRBJ2-5
d_call: TRBD1
clone_size: .
cdr3_length: 13

cdr3_aa: CASSLAGTDYNEQFF
cdr3_nt: TGTGCCAGCAGCTTAGCGGGGACAGACTACAATGAGCAGTTCTTC
v_call: TRBV7-2
j_call: TRBJ2-1
d_call: TRBD1
clone_size: few
cdr3_length: 15

cdr3_aa: CASSGTTGSKETQYF
cdr3_nt: TGTGCCAGCAGCGGAACGACAGGGTCAAAGGAGACCCAGTACTTC
v_call: TRBV11-2
j_call: TRBJ2-5
d_call: TRBD1
clone_size: .
cdr3_length: 15

cdr3_aa: CASKFAENTGELFF
cdr3_nt: TGTGCCAGTAAATTTGCGGAGAACACCGGGGAGCTGTTTTTT
v_call: TRBV19
j_call: TRBJ2-2
d_call: .
clone_size: .
cdr3_length: 14

cdr3_aa: CASSQEESASGANVLTF
cdr3_nt: TGCGCCAGCAGCCAAGAAGAGAGTGCTTCTGGGGCCAACGTCCTGACTTTC
v_call: TRBV4-3
j_call: TRBJ2-6
d_call: .
clone_size: .
cdr3_length: 17

cdr3_aa: CASSRQTNTWSTDTQYF
cdr3_nt: TGTGCCAGCAGCCGCCAGACTAACACCTGGAGCACAGATACGCAGTATTTT
v_call: TRBV7-2
j_call: TRBJ2-3
d_call: .
clone_size: once
cdr3_length: 17

cdr3_aa: CATSRSPGGTYEQYF
cdr3_nt: TGTGCCACCAGCAGATCCCCCGGGGGAACTTACGAGCAGTACTTC
v_call: TRBV15
j_call: TRBJ2-7
d_call: .
clone_size: .
cdr3_length: 15

cdr3_aa: CATSESRDRVVTEAFF
cdr3_nt: TGTGCCACCAGTGAAAGCCGGGACAGGGTGGTCACTGAAGCTTTCTTT
v_call: TRBV24-1
j_call: TRBJ1-1
d_call: TRBD1
clone_size: .
cdr3_length: 16

cdr3_aa: CASSFTQGNEKLFF
cdr3_nt: TGTGCCAGCAGCTTTACGCAGGGAAATGAAAAACTGTTTTTT
v_call: TRBV7-9
j_call: TRBJ1-4
d_call: .
clone_size: .
cdr3_length: 14

cdr3_aa: CASTRSGRGKNIQYF
cdr3_nt: TGTGCCAGCACGCGTAGCGGGAGGGGCAAAAACATTCAGTACTTC
v_call: TRBV6-5
j_call: TRBJ2-4
d_call: TRBD2
clone_size: .
cdr3_length: 15

cdr3_aa: CASSPLTGGNEKLFF
cdr3_nt: TGTGCCAGCTCACCGTTGACAGGGGGTAATGAAAAACTGTTTTTT
v_call: TRBV18
j_call: TRBJ1-4
d_call: TRBD1
clone_size: .
cdr3_length: 15

cdr3_aa: CASGLRLSSYNEQFF
cdr3_nt: TGTGCCAGCGGGCTCCGGCTTAGCTCCTACAATGAGCAGTTCTTC
v_call: TRBV7-2
j_call: TRBJ2-1
d_call: .
clone_size: .
cdr3_length: 15

cdr3_aa: CASSSRDRPNTEAFF
cdr3_nt: TGTGCCAGCAGCTCGCGGGACAGACCGAACACTGAAGCTTTCTTT
v_call: TRBV9
j_call: TRBJ1-1
d_call: TRBD1
clone_size: .
cdr3_length: 15

cdr3_aa: CASSQSLGGAKTQYF
cdr3_nt: TGTGCCAGCAGCCAAAGCCTGGGGGGGGCCAAGACCCAGTACTTC
v_call: TRBV14
j_call: TRBJ2-5
d_call: .
clone_size: .
cdr3_length: 15

cdr3_aa: CASSQTRSSGRTLFF
cdr3_nt: TGTGCCAGCAGCCAGACCCGAAGTAGTGGGCGAACGCTGTTTTTT
v_call: TRBV14
j_call: TRBJ2-2
d_call: .
clone_size: .
cdr3_length: 15

cdr3_aa: CASRSSVGLNIQYF
cdr3_nt: TGTGCCAGCAGGTCTTCGGTGGGCTTGAACATTCAGTACTTC
v_call: TRBV6-5
j_call: TRBJ2-4
d_call: .
clone_size: .
cdr3_length: 14

cdr3_aa: CASSPGQLPYEQYF
cdr3_nt: TGTGCCAGCAGCCCGGGACAGCTACCCTACGAGCAGTACTTC
v_call: TRBV7-2
j_call: TRBJ2-7
d_call: TRBD1
clone_size: .
cdr3_length: 14

cdr3_aa: CAWGLGLAGRGDTQYF
cdr3_nt: TGTGCCTGGGGCCTCGGACTAGCGGGAAGAGGAGATACGCAGTATTTT
v_call: TRBV30
j_call: TRBJ2-3
d_call: TRBD2
clone_size: .
cdr3_length: 16

cdr3_aa: CASSIGRGFNEQFF
cdr3_nt: TGTGCCAGTAGTATAGGACGAGGGTTCAATGAGCAGTTCTTC
v_call: TRBV19
j_call: TRBJ2-1
d_call: .
clone_size: .
cdr3_length: 14

cdr3_aa: CASSLPRTEAFF
cdr3_nt: TGTGCCAGCAGCTTACCTCGGACTGAAGCTTTCTTT
v_call: TRBV7-2
j_call: TRBJ1-1
d_call: .
clone_size: .
cdr3_length: 12

cdr3_aa: CSVVVAGANEKLFF
cdr3_nt: TGCAGCGTTGTTGTAGCCGGGGCTAATGAAAAACTGTTTTTT
v_call: TRBV29-1
j_call: TRBJ1-4
d_call: .
clone_size: .
cdr3_length: 14

cdr3_aa: CASSLAPAGTGGNQPQHF
cdr3_nt: TGCGCCAGCAGCTTGGCCCCGGCAGGGACAGGGGGCAATCAGCCCCAGCATTTT
v_call: TRBV5-1
j_call: TRBJ1-5
d_call: TRBD1
clone_size: few
cdr3_length: 18

cdr3_aa: CASSPPAAYEQYF
cdr3_nt: TGTGCCAGCTCACCACCGGCTGCCTACGAGCAGTACTTC
v_call: TRBV18
j_call: TRBJ2-7
d_call: .
clone_size: .
cdr3_length: 13

cdr3_aa: CASAFPPGGGSYEQYF
cdr3_nt: TGCGCCAGCGCCTTCCCCCCGGGGGGGGGTTCCTACGAGCAGTACTTC
v_call: TRBV5-1
j_call: TRBJ2-7
d_call: TRBD2
clone_size: .
cdr3_length: 16